Sequencing of this T cell receptor beta chain was carried out in a study of untreated major depressive disorder. The study's findings and limits: Generalizability is limited by the comparatively small study sample.

TCRdb's table, derived via immunoSEQ multiplex PCR, lists solely in-frame clones and lacks some. The table has approximately 20,000 clones, more than 75% seen once. Germline CDR1 LGHNA, CDR2 YSLEER. This CDR3 is 15 amino acids long. V lost 0 bases to trimming and J lost 6 bases, with 15 bases between them. Details on this clone: The antigen remains undetermined.

Sample: CD4+ T cells from PBMCs. The TCR sequence derives from a woman aged 30 to 39 in good health. J is TRBJ2-7 and V is TRBV4-3, with D perhaps matching TRBD1 (5 bases). The CDR3 DNA follows: TGCGCCAGCAGCCAAGATTCATCGATAGGGGCCGAGCAGTACTTC. Translating gives CASSQDSSIGAEQYF.